Listed below are T cell receptor beta chains from one sample, sequenced in a study of breast tumors, draining lymph nodes, adjacent tissues. TCRdb reanalysed the multiplex PCR reads using MiXCR and keeps one entry per CDR3 protein. Of some 150,000 distinct CDR3 sequences listed, around 20% are singletons. Sample: axillary lymph node tissue. The receptors derive from a female donor with breast cancer. Some clones in this sample may be carry-over from other donors' samples. Each CDR3 is given with its conserved first and last residue.

v_call cdr3_aa
TRBV2 CASHQGQGAREQYF
TRBV4-2 CASSQDHLGSTGELFF
TRBV11-2 CASSPRTNYGYTF
TRBV3-1 CASSPGQGSGANVLTF
TRBV19 CASRRGCSSYEQYF
TRBV7-3 CASSLSGTDTQYF
TRBV11-1 CASSPRDPGAYNEQFF
TRBV6-2/TRBV6-3 CASSSSHLYEQYF
TRBV28 CASRTGTQAYEQYF
TRBV7-8 CASTRTGTSGRRVTDTQYF
TRBV10-3 CAIGQGKGQPQHF
TRBV30 CAWWTTNTGELFF
TRBV29-1 CSVDGGYGYTF
TRBV6-2/TRBV6-3 CASSLAGEGYEQYF
TRBV7-3 CASSLAGGLVEQFF
TRBV7-2 CAGSLANEQFF
TRBV29-1 CSVEDLSGIETQYF
TRBV20-1 CSARAPSLRSSYNSPLHF
TRBV4-1 CASSQGAWYGTGGAEGQFF
TRBV2 CASSPRQSKETQYF
TRBV5-4 CASSTGQALGNFQYF
TRBV7-9 CASSVGPGHGSYEQYF
TRBV30 CAWSVGTSGTDTQYF
TRBV28 CASRARDRGYEQYF
TRBV6-2/TRBV6-3 CASSYSILGPGQGNQPQHF
TRBV7-9 CASSLAPGIYGYTF
TRBV29-1 CSVGGGTGAPNTEAFF
TRBV10-1 CASSVDRNTGELFF
TRBV30 CAWSALVPGITTGELFF
TRBV28 CASSPQTASSYNEQFF
TRBV7-2 CASSRAASGRVVYEQYF
TRBV9 CASSAGYSLGEQYF
TRBV29-1 CSVEDRGGETQYF
TRBV10-3 CAISDQQGYEQYF
TRBV11-3 CASSLLTGGVYNEQFF
TRBV6-5 CASSPPGGAREQFF
TRBV19 CVSSISAYNEQFF
TRBV7-2 CASSLEVTSYEQYF
TRBV5-1 CASSSQGRDSPLHF
TRBV20-1 CSASPAANTGELFF
TRBV6-1 CASSEVGTGAHEQFF